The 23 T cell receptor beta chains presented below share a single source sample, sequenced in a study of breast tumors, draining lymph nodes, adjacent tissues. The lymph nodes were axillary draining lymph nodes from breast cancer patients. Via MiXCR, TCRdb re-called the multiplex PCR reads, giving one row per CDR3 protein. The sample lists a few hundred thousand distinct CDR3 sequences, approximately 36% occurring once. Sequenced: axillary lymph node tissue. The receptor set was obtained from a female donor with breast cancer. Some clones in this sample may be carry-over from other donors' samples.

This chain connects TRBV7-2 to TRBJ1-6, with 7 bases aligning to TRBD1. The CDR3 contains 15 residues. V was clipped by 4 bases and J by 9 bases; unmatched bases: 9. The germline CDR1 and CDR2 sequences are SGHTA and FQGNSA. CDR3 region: CASSYRGGIGSPLHF. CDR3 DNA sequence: TGTGCCAGCAGCTACAGGGGAGGAATAGGTTCACCCCTCCACTTT.

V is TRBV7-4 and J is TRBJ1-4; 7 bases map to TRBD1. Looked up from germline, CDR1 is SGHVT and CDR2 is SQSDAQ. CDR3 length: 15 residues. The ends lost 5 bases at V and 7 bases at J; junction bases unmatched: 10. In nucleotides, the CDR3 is TGTGCCAGCAGCCCTAGCGGGAGGGGGCGTGAAAAACTGTTTTTT. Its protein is CASSPSGRGREKLFF.

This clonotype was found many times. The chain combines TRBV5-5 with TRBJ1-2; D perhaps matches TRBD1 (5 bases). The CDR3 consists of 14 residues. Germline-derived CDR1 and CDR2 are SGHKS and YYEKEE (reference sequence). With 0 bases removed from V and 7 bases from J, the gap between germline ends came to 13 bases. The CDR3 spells CASSLEGEHTGYTF. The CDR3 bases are TGTGCCAGCAGCTTGGAAGGGGAGCACACTGGCTACACCTTC.

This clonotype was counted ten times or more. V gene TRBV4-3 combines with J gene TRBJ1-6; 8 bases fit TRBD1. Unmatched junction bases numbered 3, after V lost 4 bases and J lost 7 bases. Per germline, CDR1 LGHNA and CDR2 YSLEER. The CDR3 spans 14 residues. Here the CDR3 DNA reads TGCGCCAGCAGCCGGGACAGGACCAATTCACCCCTCCACTTT. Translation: CASSRDRTNSPLHF.

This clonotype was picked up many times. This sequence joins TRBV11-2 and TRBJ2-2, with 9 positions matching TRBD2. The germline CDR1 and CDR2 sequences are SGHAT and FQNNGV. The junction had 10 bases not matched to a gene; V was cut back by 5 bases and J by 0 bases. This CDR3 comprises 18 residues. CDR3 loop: CASSPKGSGGPNTGELFF. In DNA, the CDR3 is TGTGCCAGCAGCCCGAAGGGTAGCGGGGGCCCGAACACCGGGGAGCTGTTTTTT.

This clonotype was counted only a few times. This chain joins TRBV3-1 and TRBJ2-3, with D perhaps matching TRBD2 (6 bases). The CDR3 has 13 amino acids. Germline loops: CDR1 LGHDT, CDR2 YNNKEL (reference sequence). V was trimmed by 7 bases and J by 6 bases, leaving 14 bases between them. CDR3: CASTSGVRDTQYF. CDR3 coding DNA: TGTGCCAGCACTTCGGGAGTGAGGGATACGCAGTATTTT.

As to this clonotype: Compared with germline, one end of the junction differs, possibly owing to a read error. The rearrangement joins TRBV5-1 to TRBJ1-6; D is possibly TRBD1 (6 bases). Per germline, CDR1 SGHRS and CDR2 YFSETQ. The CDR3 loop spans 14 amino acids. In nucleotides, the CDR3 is TGCGCCAGCAGCCGGGACATGTACAATTCCCCCCTCCACTTT. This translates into CASSRDMYNSPLHF.

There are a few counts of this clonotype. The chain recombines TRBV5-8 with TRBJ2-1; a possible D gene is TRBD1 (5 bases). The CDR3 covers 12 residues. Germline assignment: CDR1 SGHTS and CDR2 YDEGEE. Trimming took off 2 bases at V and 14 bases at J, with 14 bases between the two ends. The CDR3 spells CASSFGQLEKFF. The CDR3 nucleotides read TGTGCCAGCAGCTTCGGACAATTGGAAAAGTTCTTC. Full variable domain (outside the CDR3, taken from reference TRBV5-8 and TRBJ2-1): EAGVTQSPTHLIKTRGQQATLRCSPISGHTSVYWYQQALGLGLQFLLWYDEGEERNRGNFPPRFSGRQFPNYSSELNVNALELEDSALYLCASSFGQLEKFFGPGTRLTVL.

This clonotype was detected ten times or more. The CDR3 coding sequence is TGTGCCAGCAGCCAAGACGGACGGGGAGTTAGCAATCAGCCCCAGCATTTT. This gives the protein CASSQDGRGVSNQPQHF. The rearrangement links TRBV4-2 to TRBJ1-5, with no clear D. The germline V gene has CDR1 LGHNA and CDR2 YNFKEQ. The CDR3 sequence is 17 residues long. V dropped 0 bases and J dropped 0 bases, with 12 bases sitting between them.

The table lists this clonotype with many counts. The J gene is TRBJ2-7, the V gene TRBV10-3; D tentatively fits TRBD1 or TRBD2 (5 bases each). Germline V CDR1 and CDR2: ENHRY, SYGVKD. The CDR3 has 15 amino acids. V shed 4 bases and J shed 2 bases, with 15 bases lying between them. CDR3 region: CAISGEQGNTYEQYF. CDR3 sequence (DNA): TGTGCCATCAGTGGGGAGCAGGGTAACACCTACGAGCAGTACTTC.

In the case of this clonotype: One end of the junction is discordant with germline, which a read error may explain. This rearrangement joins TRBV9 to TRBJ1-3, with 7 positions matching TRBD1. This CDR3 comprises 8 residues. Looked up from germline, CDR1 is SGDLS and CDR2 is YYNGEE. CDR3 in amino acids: CAEGGQPF. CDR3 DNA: TGTGCCGAGGGGGGACAGCCTTTT.

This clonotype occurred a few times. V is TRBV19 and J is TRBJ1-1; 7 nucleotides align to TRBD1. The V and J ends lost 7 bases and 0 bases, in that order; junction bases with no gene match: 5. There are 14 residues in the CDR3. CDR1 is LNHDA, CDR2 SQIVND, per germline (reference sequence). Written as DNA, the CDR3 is TGTGCCAGTATCCGAGACAGGGTGAACACTGAAGCTTTCTTT. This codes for CASIRDRVNTEAFF.

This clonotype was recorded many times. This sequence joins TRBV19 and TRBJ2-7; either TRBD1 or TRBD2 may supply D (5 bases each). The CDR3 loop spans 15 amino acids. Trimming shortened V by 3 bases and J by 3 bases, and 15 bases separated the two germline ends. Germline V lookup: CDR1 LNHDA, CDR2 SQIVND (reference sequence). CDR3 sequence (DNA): TGTGCCAGTAGTATCTACGGGACCGCGCACTACGAGCAGTACTTC. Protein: CASSIYGTAHYEQYF.

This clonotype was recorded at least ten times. Written as DNA, the CDR3 is TGCAGTGCTAGAGATACAGGGGAGAGTGGCTACACCTTC. Amino acids: CSARDTGESGYTF. The chain joins TRBV20-1 to TRBJ1-2; 7 bases agree with TRBD1. The CDR3 sequence is 13 residues long. V shed 0 bases, J shed 7 bases, and the junction held 5 bases outside the gene matches. Looked up from germline, CDR1 is DFQATT and CDR2 is SNEGSKA (reference sequence).

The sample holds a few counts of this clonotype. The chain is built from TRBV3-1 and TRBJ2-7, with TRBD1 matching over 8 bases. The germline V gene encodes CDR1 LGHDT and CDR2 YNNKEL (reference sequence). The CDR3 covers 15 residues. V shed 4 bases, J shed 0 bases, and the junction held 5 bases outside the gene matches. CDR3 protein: CASSRGQGTSYEQYF. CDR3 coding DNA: TGTGCCAGCAGCCGAGGACAGGGCACCTCCTACGAGCAGTACTTC.

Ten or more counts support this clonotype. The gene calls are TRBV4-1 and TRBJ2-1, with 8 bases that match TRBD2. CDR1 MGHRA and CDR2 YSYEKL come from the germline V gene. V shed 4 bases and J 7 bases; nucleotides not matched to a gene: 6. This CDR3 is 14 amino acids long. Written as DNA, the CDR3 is TGCGCCAGCAGCCCTGTATTAGCGGGGAATGAGCAGTTCTTC. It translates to CASSPVLAGNEQFF.

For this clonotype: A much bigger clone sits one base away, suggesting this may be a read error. CDR3 amino acids: CASSAGGEDTQYF. CDR3 sequence (DNA): TGTGCCAGCTCGGCGGGAGGGGAAGATACGCAGTATTTT. V usage is TRBV27 and J usage is TRBJ2-3; 9 bases are shared with TRBD2. This CDR3 contains 13 residues. V shed 8 bases and J 5 bases; nucleotides not matched to a gene: 5. Per germline, CDR1 MNHEY and CDR2 SMNVEV (reference sequence).

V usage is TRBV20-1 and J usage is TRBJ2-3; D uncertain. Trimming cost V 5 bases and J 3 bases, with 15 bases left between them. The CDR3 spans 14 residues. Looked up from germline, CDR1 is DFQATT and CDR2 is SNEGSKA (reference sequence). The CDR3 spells CSASRGEWTDTQYF. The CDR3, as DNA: TGCAGTGCTTCCCGCGGCGAATGGACAGATACGCAGTATTTT.

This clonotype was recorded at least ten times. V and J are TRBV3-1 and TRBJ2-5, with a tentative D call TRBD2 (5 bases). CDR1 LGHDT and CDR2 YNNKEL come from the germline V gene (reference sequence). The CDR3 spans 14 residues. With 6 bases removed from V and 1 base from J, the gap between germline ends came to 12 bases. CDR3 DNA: TGTGCCAGCAGTCCTCGGGAAATCCAAGAGACCCAGTACTTC. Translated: CASSPREIQETQYF.

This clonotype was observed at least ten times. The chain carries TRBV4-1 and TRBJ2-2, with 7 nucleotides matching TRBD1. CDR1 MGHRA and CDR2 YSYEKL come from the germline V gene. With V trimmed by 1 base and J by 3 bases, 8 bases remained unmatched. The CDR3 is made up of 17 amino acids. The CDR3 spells CASSQGTGVGDTGELFF. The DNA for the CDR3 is TGCGCCAGCAGCCAAGGCACAGGGGTAGGGGACACCGGGGAGCTGTTTTTT.

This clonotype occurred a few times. This chain's CDR3 is CASSFGRGRTNEQFF. CDR3 DNA sequence: TGTGCCAGCAGTTTTGGCAGGGGGCGCACCAATGAGCAGTTCTTC. The chain has TRBV12-3 or TRBV12-4 and TRBJ2-1; 8 nucleotides line up with TRBD1. The CDR3 contains 15 residues. V shed 3 bases and J 6 bases; nucleotides not matched to a gene: 7.

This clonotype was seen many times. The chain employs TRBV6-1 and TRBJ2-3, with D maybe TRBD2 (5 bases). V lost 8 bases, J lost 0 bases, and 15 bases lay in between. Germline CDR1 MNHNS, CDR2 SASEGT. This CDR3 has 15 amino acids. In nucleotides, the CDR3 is TGTGCCAGCGGGAAGGTAGCGTCTAGCACAGATACGCAGTATTTT. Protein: CASGKVASSTDTQYF.

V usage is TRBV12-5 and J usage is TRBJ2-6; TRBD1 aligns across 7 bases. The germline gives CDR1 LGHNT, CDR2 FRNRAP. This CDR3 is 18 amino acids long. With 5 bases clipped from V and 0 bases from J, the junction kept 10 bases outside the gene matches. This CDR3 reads CASGPTDRALSGANVLTF. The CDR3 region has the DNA TGTGCTAGTGGTCCCACTGACAGGGCCCTCTCTGGGGCCAACGTCCTGACTTTC.